The 8 T cell receptor beta chains given below trace back to one sample, sequenced in a study of blood T cells in healthy people across ages (dated by TCRdb to between 2014 and 2017). The library was built by means of 5' RACE. A second PCR of roughly 6 to 12 cycles was performed with a sample-barcoded 5' primer and a J-beta primer mix. Clones were called with MiXCR by TCRdb after fastp trimmed the public reads at Q25, and only in-frame beta chains were retained. Duplicate CDR3 protein sequences are folded into a single record with the most common DNA and genes. The sample contains fewer than 2,000,000 distinct CDR3 sequences, about two fifths of them found a single time. The ten largest account for roughly 23% of the sample. The specimen was blood. The receptors here all came from a human donor in good health.

V gene TRBV12-3 or TRBV12-4 combines with J gene TRBJ1-5, with no clear D. Trimming stripped 1 base from V and 12 bases from J, with 13 bases between. The CDR3 sequence is 13 residues long. CDR3 nucleotide sequence: TGTGCCAGCAGTTTAGATCGCACCGCCGACCAGCATTTT. It encodes CASSLDRTADQHF.

This chain uses TRBV7-3 with TRBJ2-1, with a tentative D call TRBD2 (6 bases). CDR1 is SGHTA, CDR2 FQGTGA, per germline. Trimming left V 4 bases short and J 4 bases short, with 14 bases between. This CDR3 has 15 amino acids. The DNA for the CDR3 is TGTGCCAGCAGCTCCGGACTAAACTCGTACAATGAGCAGTTCTTC. Translation: CASSSGLNSYNEQFF. Variable domain in full (rest from reference TRBV7-3 and TRBJ2-1): GAGVSQTPSNKVTEKGKYVELRCDPISGHTALYWYRQSLGQGPEFLIYFQGTGAADDSGLPNDRFFAVRPEGSVSTLKIQRTERGDSAVYLCASSSGLNSYNEQFFGPGTRLTVL.

This clonotype was seen a few times. The chain is built from TRBV12-3 or TRBV12-4 and TRBJ2-1; 9 bases agree with TRBD1. The CDR3 length is 17 residues. The trim removed 2 bases at V and 8 bases at J, leaving 13 bases unmatched. CDR3 nucleotides: TGTGCCAGCAGTTTAAGTTCGGGACAGGGCCCTAGGGATGAGCAGTTCTTC. Translated, it gives CASSLSSGQGPRDEQFF.

This clonotype appeared a few times. J is TRBJ2-3 and V is TRBV7-2; 14 bases fit TRBD2. The CDR3 runs 19 residues. Looked up from germline, CDR1 is SGHTA and CDR2 is FQGNSA. With 1 base clipped from V and 5 bases from J, the junction kept 11 bases outside the gene matches. The CDR3 reads CASSLDPPTSGGAIDTQYF. In DNA, the CDR3 is TGTGCCAGCAGCTTAGATCCCCCGACTAGCGGGGGGGCAATAGATACGCAGTATTTT.

For this clonotype: A much larger clone differs by one base, so this may be a read error. The V call is TRBV5-5, the J call TRBJ2-1, with a tentative D call TRBD2 (6 bases). The V end was cut by 1 base, the J end by 10 bases, with 12 bases between. The V gene's germline CDR1 is SGHKS and CDR2 YYEKEE (reference sequence). The CDR3 runs 13 residues. CDR3 bases: TGTGCCAGCAGCTTGACTAGCCCCTACGAGCAGTTCTTC. Protein sequence: CASSLTSPYEQFF.

In its sample, this clonotype was seen a few times. The rearrangement joins TRBV20-1 to TRBJ2-1; no definite D call. Between the trimmed V and J ends, which lost 3 bases and 9 bases, there was a span of 9 bases. Germline V CDR1 and CDR2: DFQATT, SNEGSKA (reference sequence). This CDR3 has 11 amino acids. This chain's CDR3 is CSARGYREQFF. For the CDR3, the DNA is TGCAGTGCTAGGGGGTATCGTGAGCAGTTCTTC.

The chain links TRBV6-1 to TRBJ2-2; D not certain. The CDR3 runs 13 residues. Germline V gene lookup returns CDR1 MNHNS and CDR2 SASEGT. Trimming took off 0 bases at V and 6 bases at J, with 5 bases between the two ends. The CDR3: CASSEAPAGELFF. In DNA, the CDR3 is TGTGCCAGCAGTGAAGCGCCGGCCGGGGAGCTGTTTTTT.

This sequence joins TRBV7-2 and TRBJ2-5, with a tentative D call TRBD1 (5 bases). CDR3 length equals 17 residues. V lost 0 bases to trimming and J lost 1 base, with 15 bases between them. Per the germline V gene, CDR1 is SGHTA and CDR2 is FQGNSA. CDR3 DNA: TGTGCCAGCAGCTTAGCCCCCACATATGGGGCCCAAGAGACCCAGTACTTC. Translated, it gives CASSLAPTYGAQETQYF.